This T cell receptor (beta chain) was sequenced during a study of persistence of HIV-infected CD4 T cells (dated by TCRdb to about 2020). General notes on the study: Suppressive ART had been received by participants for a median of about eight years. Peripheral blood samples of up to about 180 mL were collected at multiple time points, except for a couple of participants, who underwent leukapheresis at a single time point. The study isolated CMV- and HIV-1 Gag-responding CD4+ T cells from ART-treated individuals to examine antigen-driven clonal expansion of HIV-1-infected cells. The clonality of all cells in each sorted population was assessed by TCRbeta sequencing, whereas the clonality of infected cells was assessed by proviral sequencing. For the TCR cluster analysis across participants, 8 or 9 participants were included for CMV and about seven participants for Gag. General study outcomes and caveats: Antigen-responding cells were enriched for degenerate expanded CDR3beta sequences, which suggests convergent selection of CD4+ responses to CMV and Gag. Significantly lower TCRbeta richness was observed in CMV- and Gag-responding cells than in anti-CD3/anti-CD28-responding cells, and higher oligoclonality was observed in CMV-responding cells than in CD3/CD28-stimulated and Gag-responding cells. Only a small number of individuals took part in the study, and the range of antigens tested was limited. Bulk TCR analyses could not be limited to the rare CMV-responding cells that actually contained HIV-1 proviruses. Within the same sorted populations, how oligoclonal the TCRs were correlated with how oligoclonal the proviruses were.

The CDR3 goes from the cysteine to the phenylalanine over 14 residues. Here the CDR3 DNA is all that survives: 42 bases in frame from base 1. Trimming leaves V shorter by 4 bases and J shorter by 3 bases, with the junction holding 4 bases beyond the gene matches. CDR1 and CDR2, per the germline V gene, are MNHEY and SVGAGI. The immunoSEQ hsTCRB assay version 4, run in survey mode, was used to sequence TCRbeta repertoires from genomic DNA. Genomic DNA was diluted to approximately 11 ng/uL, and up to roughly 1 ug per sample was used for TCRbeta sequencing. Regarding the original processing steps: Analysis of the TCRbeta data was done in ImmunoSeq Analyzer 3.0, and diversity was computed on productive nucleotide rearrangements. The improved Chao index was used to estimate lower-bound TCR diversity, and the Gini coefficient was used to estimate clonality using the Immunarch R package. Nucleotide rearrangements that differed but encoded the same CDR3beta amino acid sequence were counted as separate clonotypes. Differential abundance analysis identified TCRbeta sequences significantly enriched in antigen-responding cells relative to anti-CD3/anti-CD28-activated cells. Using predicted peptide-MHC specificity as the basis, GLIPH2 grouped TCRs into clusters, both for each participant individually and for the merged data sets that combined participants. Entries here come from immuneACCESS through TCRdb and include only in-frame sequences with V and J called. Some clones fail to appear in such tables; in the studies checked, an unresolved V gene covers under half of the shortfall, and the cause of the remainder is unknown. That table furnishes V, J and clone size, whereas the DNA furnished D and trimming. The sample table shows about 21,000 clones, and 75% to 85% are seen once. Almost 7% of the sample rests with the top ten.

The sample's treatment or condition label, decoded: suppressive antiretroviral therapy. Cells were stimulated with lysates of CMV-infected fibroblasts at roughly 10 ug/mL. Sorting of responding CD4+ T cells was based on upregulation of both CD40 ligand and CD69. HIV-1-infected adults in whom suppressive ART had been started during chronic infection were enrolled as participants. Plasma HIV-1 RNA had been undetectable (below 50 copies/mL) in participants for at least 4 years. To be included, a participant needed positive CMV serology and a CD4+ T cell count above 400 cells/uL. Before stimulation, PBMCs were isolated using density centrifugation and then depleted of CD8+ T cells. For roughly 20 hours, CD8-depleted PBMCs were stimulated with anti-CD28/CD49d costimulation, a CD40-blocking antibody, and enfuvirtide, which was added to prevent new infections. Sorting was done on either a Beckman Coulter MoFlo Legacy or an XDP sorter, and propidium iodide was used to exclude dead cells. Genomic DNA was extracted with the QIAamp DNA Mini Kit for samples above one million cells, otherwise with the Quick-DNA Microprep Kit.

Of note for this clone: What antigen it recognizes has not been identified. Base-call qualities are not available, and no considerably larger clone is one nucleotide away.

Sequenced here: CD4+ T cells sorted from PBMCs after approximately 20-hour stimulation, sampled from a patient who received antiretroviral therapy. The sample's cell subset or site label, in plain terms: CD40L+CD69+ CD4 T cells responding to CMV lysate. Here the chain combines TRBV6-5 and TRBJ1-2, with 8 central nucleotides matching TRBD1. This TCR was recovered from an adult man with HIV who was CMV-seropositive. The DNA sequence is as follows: TGTGCCAGCAGTTTAGGCAGGGGGCACTATGGCTACACCTTC. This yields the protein CASSLGRGHYGYTF.